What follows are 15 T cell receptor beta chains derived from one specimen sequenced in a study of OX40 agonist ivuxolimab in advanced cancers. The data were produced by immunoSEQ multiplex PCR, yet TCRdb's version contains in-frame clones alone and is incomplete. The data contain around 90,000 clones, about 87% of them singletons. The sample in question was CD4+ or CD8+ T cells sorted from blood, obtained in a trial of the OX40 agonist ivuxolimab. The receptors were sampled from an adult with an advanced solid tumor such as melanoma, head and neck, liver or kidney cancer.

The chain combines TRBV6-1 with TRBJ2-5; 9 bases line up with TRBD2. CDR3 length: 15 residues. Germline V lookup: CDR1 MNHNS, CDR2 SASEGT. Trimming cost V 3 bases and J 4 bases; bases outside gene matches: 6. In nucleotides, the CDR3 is TGTGCCAGCAGTGAGGTAGCGGGAGAGGGAGAGACCCAGTACTTC. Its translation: CASSEVAGEGETQYF.

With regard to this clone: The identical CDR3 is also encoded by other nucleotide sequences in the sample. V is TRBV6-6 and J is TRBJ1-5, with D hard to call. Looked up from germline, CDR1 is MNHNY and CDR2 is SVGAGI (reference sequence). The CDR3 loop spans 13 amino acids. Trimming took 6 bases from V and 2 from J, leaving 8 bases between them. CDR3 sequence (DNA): TGTGCCAGCAGCCCCCGAGGCAATCAGCCCCAGCATTTT. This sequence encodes CASSPRGNQPQHF.

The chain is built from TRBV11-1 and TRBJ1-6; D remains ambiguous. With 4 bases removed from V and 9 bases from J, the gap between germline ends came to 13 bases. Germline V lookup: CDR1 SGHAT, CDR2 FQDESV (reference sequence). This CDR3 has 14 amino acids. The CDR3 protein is CASSSSSRASPLHF. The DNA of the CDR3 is TGTGCCAGCAGCTCCTCTTCGCGGGCTTCACCCCTCCACTTT.

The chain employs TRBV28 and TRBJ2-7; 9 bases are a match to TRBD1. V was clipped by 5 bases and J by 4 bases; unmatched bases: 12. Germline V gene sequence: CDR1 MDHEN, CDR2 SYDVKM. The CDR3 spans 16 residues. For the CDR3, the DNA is TGTGCCAGCAGTCGAACCGGGACAGGGTCAGGGTACGAGCAGTACTTC. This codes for CASSRTGTGSGYEQYF.

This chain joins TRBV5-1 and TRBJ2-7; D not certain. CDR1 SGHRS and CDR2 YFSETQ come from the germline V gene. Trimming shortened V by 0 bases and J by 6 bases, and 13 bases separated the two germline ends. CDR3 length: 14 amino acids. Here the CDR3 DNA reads TGCGCCAGCAGCTTGGTAGCAGAAGGCGGCGAGCAGTACTTC. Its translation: CASSLVAEGGEQYF.

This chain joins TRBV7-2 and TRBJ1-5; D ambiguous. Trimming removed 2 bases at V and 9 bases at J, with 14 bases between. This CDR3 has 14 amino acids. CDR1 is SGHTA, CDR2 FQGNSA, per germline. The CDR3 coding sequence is TGTGCCAGCAGCTTAATGATGGGTCTAGGGCCCCAGCATTTT. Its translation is CASSLMMGLGPQHF.

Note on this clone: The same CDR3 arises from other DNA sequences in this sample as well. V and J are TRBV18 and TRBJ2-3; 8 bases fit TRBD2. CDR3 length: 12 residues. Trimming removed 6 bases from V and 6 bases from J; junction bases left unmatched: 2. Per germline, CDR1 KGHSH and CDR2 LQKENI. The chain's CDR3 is CASSPGGDTQYF. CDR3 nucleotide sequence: TGTGCCAGCTCCCCGGGGGGGGATACGCAGTATTTT.

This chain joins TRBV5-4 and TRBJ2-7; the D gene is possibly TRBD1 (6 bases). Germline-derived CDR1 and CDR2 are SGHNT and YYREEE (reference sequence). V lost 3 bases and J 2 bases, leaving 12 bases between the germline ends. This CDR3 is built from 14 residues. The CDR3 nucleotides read TGTGCCAGCAGCTGGGGGCAGTATACCTACGAGCAGTACTTC. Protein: CASSWGQYTYEQYF.

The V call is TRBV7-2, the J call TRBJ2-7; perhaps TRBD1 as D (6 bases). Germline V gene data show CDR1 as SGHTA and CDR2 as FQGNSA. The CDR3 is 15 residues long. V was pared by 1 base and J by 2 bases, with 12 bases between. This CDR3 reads CASSLEQGVPYEQYF. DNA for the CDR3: TGTGCCAGCAGCTTAGAACAGGGCGTTCCCTACGAGCAGTACTTC.

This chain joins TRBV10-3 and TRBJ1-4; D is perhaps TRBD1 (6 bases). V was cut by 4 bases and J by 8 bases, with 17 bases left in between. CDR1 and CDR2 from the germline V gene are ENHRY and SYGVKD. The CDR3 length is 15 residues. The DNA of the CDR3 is TGTGCCATCAGTGGGGTAAACGGGGACAAGGAAAAACTGTTTTTT. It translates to CAISGVNGDKEKLFF.

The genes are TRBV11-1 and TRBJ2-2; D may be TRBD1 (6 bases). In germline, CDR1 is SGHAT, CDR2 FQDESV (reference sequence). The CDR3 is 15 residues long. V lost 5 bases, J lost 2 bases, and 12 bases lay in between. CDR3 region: CASSPAGTNTGELFF. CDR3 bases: TGTGCCAGCAGCCCGGCTGGGACAAACACCGGGGAGCTGTTTTTT. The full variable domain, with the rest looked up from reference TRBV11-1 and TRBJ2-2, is EAEVAQSPRYKITEKSQAVAFWCDPISGHATLYWYRQILGQGPELLVQFQDESVVDDSQLPKDRFSAERLKGVDSTLKIQPAELGDSAMYLCASSPAGTNTGELFFGEGSRLTVL.

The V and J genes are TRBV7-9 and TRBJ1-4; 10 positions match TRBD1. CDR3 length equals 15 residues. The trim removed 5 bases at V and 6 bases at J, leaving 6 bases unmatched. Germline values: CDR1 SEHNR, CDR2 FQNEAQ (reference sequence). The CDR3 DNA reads TGTGCCAGCAGCACGAGACAGGGGGCGGATGAAAAACTGTTTTTT. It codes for CASSTRQGADEKLFF.

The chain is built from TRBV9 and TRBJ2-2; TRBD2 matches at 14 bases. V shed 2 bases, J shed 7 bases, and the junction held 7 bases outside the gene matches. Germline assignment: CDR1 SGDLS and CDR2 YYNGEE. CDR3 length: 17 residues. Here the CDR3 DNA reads TGTGCCAGCAGCGTGGGACTAGCGGGAGCATGGGGCGGGGAGCTGTTTTTT. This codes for CASSVGLAGAWGGELFF. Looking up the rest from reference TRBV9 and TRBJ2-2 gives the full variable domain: DSGVTQTPKHLITATGQRVTLRCSPRSGDLSVYWYQQSLDQGLQFLIQYYNGEERAKGNILERFSAQQFPDLHSELNLSSLELGDSALYFCASSVGLAGAWGGELFFGEGSRLTVL.

The CDR3 sequence: CASSGRSGNYNEQFF. CDR3 nucleotides: TGTGCCAGCAGTGGTCGTAGCGGGAATTACAATGAGCAGTTCTTC. The J gene is TRBJ2-1, the V gene TRBV28, with 8 positions matching TRBD2. CDR3 length: 15 residues. Germline CDR1 is MDHEN and CDR2 is SYDVKM. Losses at the gene ends were 5 bases for V and 4 bases for J; bases not matched to a gene: 7.

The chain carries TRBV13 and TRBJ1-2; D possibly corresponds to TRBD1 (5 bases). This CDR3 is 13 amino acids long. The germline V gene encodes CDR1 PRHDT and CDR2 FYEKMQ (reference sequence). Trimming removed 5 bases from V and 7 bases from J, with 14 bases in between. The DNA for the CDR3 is TGTGCCAGCAGCATAATCGGGGCGCCTGGCTACACCTTC. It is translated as CASSIIGAPGYTF.